This T cell receptor beta chain was sequenced during a study of T cells in Graves' hyperthyroidism and ophthalmopathy. CDR3 size: 15 residues. Looked up from germline, CDR1 is GTSNPN and CDR2 is SVGIG (reference sequence). J gave up 5 bases and V 7 bases, and 5 bases lay outside the gene matches. This clonotype was detected many times. The TCR beta CDR3 regions underwent amplification using RNA transcripts as the source. Using the HTBI primer set, a first-round RT-PCR was run on the TCR CDR3. One entry per CDR3 protein results from TCRdb running MiXCR on the multiplex PCR reads. The table has 650,000 to 750,000 distinct CDR3 sequences, 14% seen once.

The specimen was blood. This receptor was obtained from a woman between 18 and 29 years old with Graves' hyperthyroidism. The J gene is TRBJ2-2, the V gene TRBV30, with 15 positions matching TRBD2. In nucleotides, the CDR3 is TGTGCCTCCCGGACTAGCGGGAGGGGGACCGGGGAGCTGTTTTTT. Translation: CASRTSGRGTGELFF.